The 5 T cell receptor beta chains reported below all come from one sample, sequenced in a study of post-analysis software for immune sequencing data. These receptors have no identified antigens. Unique molecular identifiers were built into the TCR beta cDNA libraries. In TCRdb, the PCR reads were re-called with MiXCR into one record per CDR3 protein. The sample lists hundreds of thousands of distinct CDR3 sequences; less than 35% were seen once. The study, taken as a whole, reports: TRBV segments more frequent in patients than in controls numbered about five and included TRBV5-6, TRBV5-1 and TRBV20-1.

Sequencing was carried out using blood. The source of these receptors is a girl aged 5-17 years with multiple sclerosis.

The chain is built from TRBV10-3 and TRBJ2-3; tentatively, D is TRBD2 (6 bases). V was pared by 1 base and J by 0 bases, with 8 bases between. CDR1 is ENHRY and CDR2 is SYGVKD in the germline V gene. There are 15 residues in the CDR3. This chain's CDR3 is CAISEWGESTDTQYF. The CDR3, as DNA: TGTGCCATCAGTGAGTGGGGGGAGAGCACAGATACGCAGTATTTT.

This chain uses TRBV7-2 with TRBJ2-1; 7 bases align to TRBD2. The germline CDR1 and CDR2 sequences are SGHTA and FQGNSA. Trimming at V came to 3 bases and at J to 0 bases, leaving 5 bases not matched to a gene. This CDR3 contains 16 residues. The CDR3 DNA reads as TGTGCCAGCAGCTTTAACGGGGGGTTCTCCTACAATGAGCAGTTCTTC. The encoded protein is CASSFNGGFSYNEQFF.

With respect to this clonotype: Likely a read error: the CDR3 ends without its conserved phenylalanine or tryptophan. The V and J genes are TRBV5-6 and TRBJ2-3; 15 bases are a match to TRBD2. Trimming took 2 bases from V and 4 from J; bases not matched to a gene: 2. The CDR3 spans 16 residues. Germline CDR1 SGHDT, CDR2 YYEEEE. CDR3 in DNA: TGTGCCAGCAGCTTCCGGACTAGCGGGAGGGCAGATACGCAGTATATT. Protein product: CASSFRTSGRADTQYI.

V is TRBV20-1 and J is TRBJ2-7; 14 positions match TRBD2. The CDR3 is 15 residues long. Germline lookup yields CDR1 DFQATT and CDR2 SNEGSKA (reference sequence). The V gene end was trimmed by 6 bases and the J gene end by 5 bases; junction bases not matched to a gene: 9. The CDR3 DNA is TGCAGTGCGGGAAAGGGACTAGCGGGAGCCGACGAGCAGTACTTC. It yields the protein CSAGKGLAGADEQYF.

This clonotype was detected many times. The chain recombines TRBV6-5 with TRBJ2-6; D is undetermined. Trimming stripped 1 base from V and 0 bases from J, with 7 bases between. This CDR3 spans 16 amino acids. Germline V lookup: CDR1 MNHEY, CDR2 SVGAGI. The DNA for the CDR3 is TGTGCCAGCAGTTACTTCGGGTTCTCTGGGGCCAACGTCCTGACTTTC. Protein product: CASSYFGFSGANVLTF.